This TCR beta chain was profiled in a study of cytomegalovirus exposure and HLA in healthy donors. Study as a whole: Among the 350 to 400 donors who were genotyped, over 70% fell in the genetic ancestry cluster that is associated with self-reported Caucasian donors.

This CDR3 is built from 15 residues. Germline loops: CDR1 MNHEY, CDR2 SVGAGI. Trimming removed 6 bases at V and 2 bases at J, with 14 bases between. General study findings and limits: A later analysis showed TCR association rates differing by HLA locus, peaking at DRB1 and lowest at HLA-C.

About this clone: Its antigen is still unknown.

With 60 Vbeta and 13 Jbeta primers, the PCR was carried out. The repertoire was sequenced with immunoSEQ multiplex PCR; TCRdb's copy has only in-frame clones and lacks some. Here the sample table reports approximately 50,000 clones. The chain couples TRBV6-5 to TRBJ1-5; D is uncertain. Material: PBMCs. The receptor comes from a male donor in good health and CMV-seronegative. CDR3 residues: CASRSAAGGNQPQHF. In DNA form, the CDR3 reads TGTGCCAGCAGATCCGCAGCCGGAGGCAATCAGCCCCAGCATTTT.